This T cell receptor beta chain was identified during a study of STAT3 mutations in large granular lymphocyte leukemia. The overall study: Roughly half of the longitudinally sequenced T-LGLL patients carried detectable canonical activating STAT3 mutations. Findings of the study overall: Some patients had persisting codominant clonotypes that could mask small clones. In T-cell large granular lymphocyte leukemia, about half of patients showed multiple immunodominant subclonotypes.

The CDR3 has 14 amino acids. With 8 bases removed from V and 2 bases from J, the gap between germline ends came to 16 bases. The germline V gene encodes CDR1 MNHEY and CDR2 SMNVEV (reference sequence). This clone has just one count. The antigen remains undetermined. Data came from immunoSEQ multiplex PCR; TCRdb stores just in-frame clones and leaves some out. Here the sample spans over 8,000 clones, 85% to 90% being singletons. Sequencing was performed on peripheral blood mononuclear cells. This rearrangement joins TRBV27 to TRBJ2-7, with D perhaps matching TRBD1 (8 bases). The origin of this receptor is a man older than 75 with T-cell large granular lymphocyte leukemia. Some clones in this sample may be carry-over from other donors' samples. The CDR3 bases are TGTGCCAGCGGGGGGGCGGACAGGGCCTACGAGCAGTACTTC. Protein: CASGGADRAYEQYF.